The sequence of this T cell receptor (beta chain) was determined in a study of identical twins. Unique molecular identifiers were in the cDNA, with template-switch universal primer binding. TCRdb ran MiXCR on the 5' RACE reads and lists one entry per CDR3 protein. The table shows hundreds of thousands of distinct CDR3 sequences, with 6% to 9% occurring only once. This clonotype has ten or more counts. The CDR3 runs 13 residues. Germline V gene lookup returns CDR1 SNHLY and CDR2 FYNNEI. Trimming pared 6 bases from V and 10 bases from J, leaving 13 bases between. These data are also associated with another study on yellow fever vaccine responses in identical twins.

The rearrangement links TRBV2 to TRBJ1-6; tentative D call: TRBD1 (5 bases). The receptor comes from a woman under 30 in good health. The sample consisted of memory (CD45RO+) T cells sorted from blood. CDR3 sequence reads: CASSPTRGSPLHF. CDR3 DNA: TGTGCCAGCAGCCCTACTAGGGGCTCACCCCTCCACTTT.